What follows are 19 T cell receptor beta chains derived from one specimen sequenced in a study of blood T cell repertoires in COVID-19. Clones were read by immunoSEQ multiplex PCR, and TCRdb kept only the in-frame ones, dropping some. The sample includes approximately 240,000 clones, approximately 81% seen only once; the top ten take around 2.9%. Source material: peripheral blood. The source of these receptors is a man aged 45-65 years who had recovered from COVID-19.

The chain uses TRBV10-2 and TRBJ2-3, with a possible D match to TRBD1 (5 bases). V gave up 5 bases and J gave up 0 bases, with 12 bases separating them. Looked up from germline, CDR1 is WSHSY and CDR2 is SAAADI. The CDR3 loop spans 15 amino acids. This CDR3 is CASSFGQISTDTQYF. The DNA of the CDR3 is TGCGCCAGCAGTTTCGGACAAATAAGCACAGATACGCAGTATTTT.

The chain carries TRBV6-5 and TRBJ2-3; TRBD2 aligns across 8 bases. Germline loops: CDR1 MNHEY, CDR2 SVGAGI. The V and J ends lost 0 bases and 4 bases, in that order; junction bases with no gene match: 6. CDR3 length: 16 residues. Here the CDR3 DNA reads TGTGCCAGCAGTTACTCGAGCGGGAGTTTGGCAGATACGCAGTATTTT. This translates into CASSYSSGSLADTQYF.

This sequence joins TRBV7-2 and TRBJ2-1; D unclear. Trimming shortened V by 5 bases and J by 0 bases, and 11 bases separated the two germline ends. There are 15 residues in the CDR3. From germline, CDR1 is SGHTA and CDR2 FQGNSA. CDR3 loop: CASSASPYSYNEQFF. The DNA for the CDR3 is TGTGCCAGCAGCGCTTCTCCCTACTCCTACAATGAGCAGTTCTTC.

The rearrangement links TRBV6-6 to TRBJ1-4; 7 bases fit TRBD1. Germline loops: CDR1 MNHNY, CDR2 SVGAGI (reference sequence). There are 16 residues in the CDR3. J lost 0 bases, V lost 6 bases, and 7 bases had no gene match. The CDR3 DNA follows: TGTGCCAGCAGCTACGACAGGGCCGCAACTAATGAAAAACTGTTTTTT. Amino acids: CASSYDRAATNEKLFF.

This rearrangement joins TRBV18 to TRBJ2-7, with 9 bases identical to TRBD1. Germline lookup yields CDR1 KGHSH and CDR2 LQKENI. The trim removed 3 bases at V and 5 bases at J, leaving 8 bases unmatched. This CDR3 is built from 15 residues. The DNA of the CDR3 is TGTGCCAGCTCACCCCGGACAGGGGTGTCGGACGAGCAGTACTTC. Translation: CASSPRTGVSDEQYF.

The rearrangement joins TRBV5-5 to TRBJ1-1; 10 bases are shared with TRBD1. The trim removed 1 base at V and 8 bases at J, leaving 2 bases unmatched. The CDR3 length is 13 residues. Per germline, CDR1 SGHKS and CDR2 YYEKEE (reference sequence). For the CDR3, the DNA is TGTGCCAGCAGCTTGTGGGGACAGGGGGAAGCTTTCTTT. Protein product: CASSLWGQGEAFF.

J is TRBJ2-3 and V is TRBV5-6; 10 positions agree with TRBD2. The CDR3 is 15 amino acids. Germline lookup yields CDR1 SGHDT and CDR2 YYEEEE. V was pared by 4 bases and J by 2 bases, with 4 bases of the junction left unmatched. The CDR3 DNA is TGTGCCAGCAGCAGGCTAGCGGGAGACACAGATACGCAGTATTTT. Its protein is CASSRLAGDTDTQYF.

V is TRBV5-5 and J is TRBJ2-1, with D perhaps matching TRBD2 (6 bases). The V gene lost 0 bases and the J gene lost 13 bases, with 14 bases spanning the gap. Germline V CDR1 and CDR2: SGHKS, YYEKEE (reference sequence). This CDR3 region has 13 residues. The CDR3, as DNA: TGTGCCAGCAGCTTGGTGCGGGAAACCTTACAGTTCTTC. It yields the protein CASSLVRETLQFF.

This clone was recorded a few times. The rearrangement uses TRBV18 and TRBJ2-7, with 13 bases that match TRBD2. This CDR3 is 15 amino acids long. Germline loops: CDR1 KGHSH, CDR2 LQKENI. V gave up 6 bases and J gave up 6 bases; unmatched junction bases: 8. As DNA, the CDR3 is TGTGCCAGCTCCGGACTAGCGGGAGTACACGGCGAGCAGTACTTC. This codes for CASSGLAGVHGEQYF.

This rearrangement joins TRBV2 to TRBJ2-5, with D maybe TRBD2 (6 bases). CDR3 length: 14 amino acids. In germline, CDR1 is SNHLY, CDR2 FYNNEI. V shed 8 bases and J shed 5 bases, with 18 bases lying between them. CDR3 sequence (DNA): TGTGCCAGCGGAGGGCTAGCTCCTGATGAGACCCAGTACTTC. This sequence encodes CASGGLAPDETQYF. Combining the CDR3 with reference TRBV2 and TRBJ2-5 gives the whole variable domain EPEVTQTPSHQVTQMGQEVILRCVPISNHLYFYWYRQILGQKVEFLVSFYNNEISEKSEIFDDQFSVERPDGSNFTLKIRSTKLEDSAMYFCASGGLAPDETQYFGPGTRLLVL.

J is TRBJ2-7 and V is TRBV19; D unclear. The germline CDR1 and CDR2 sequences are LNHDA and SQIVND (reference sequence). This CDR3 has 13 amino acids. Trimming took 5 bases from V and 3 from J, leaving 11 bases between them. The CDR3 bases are TGTGCCAGTAGTGCGGCGGATGTCTACGAGCAGTACTTC. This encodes CASSAADVYEQYF.

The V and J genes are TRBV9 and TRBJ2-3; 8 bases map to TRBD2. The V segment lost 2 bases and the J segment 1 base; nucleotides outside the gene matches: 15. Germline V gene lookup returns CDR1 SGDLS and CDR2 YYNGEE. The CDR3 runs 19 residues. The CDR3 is CASSVAGGGRGRGTDTQYF. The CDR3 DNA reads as TGTGCCAGCAGCGTTGCCGGGGGGGGAAGAGGGCGCGGCACAGATACGCAGTATTTT. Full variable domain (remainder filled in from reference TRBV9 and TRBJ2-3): DSGVTQTPKHLITATGQRVTLRCSPRSGDLSVYWYQQSLDQGLQFLIQYYNGEERAKGNILERFSAQQFPDLHSELNLSSLELGDSALYFCASSVAGGGRGRGTDTQYFGPGTRLTVL.

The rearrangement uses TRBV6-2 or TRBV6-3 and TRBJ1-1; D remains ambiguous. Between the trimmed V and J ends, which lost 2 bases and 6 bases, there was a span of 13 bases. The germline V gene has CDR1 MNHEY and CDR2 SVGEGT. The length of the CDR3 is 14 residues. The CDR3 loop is CASSYEPGWPEAFF. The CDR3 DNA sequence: TGTGCCAGCAGTTACGAACCGGGGTGGCCTGAAGCTTTCTTT.

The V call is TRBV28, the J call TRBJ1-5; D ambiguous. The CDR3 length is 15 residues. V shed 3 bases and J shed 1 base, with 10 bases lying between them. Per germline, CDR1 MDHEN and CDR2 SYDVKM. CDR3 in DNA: TGTGCCAGCAGTTTTGGAGACGGGAGCAATCAGCCCCAGCATTTT. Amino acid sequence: CASSFGDGSNQPQHF.

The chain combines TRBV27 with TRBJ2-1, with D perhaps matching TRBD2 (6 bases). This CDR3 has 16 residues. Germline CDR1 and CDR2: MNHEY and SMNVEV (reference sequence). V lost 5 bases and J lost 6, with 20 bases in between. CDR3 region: CASSPSGPGGVNEQFF. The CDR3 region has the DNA TGTGCCAGCAGTCCGAGTGGACCCGGAGGGGTCAATGAGCAGTTCTTC.

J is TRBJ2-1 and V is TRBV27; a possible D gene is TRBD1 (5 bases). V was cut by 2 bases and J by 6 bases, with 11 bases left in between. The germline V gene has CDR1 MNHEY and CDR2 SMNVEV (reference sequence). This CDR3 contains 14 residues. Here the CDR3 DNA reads TGTGCCAGCAGTTTAAGGTCTAGGGGCAATGAGCAGTTCTTC. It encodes CASSLRSRGNEQFF.

CDR3 DNA: TGTGCCAGCAGTTGGGGACTAGCTAGCCATGAGCAGTTCTTC. Protein: CASSWGLASHEQFF. The chain recombines TRBV27 with TRBJ2-1; 9 nucleotides agree with TRBD2. Per the germline V gene, CDR1 is MNHEY and CDR2 is SMNVEV (reference sequence). The CDR3 is 14 residues long. Germline trimming cut 4 bases from V and 8 bases from J; bases unmatched to any gene: 6.

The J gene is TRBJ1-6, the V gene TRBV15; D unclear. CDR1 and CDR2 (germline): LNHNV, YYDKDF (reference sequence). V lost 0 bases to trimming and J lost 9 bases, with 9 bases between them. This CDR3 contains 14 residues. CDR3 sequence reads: CATSRESGGSPLHF. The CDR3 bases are TGTGCCACCAGCAGAGAATCGGGTGGTTCACCCCTCCACTTT.

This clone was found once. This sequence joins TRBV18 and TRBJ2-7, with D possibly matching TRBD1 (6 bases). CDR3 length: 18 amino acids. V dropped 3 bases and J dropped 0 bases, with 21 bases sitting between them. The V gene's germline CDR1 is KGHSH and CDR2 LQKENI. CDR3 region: CASSPRRNQGPNSYEQYF. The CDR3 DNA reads TGTGCCAGCTCACCGCGAAGAAACCAGGGGCCAAACTCCTACGAGCAGTACTTC.